This entry concerns a single TCR beta chain. These data belong to a study of blood T cell repertoires in COVID-19. Sequencing was performed with immunoSEQ multiplex PCR; in TCRdb, only in-frame clones are kept and a portion is missing. This sample has 120,000 to 150,000 clones, with 75% to 90% found just once. This TCR was sampled from a woman aged 55-70 years with active COVID-19. Sequenced material: peripheral blood.

As DNA, the CDR3 is TGTGCCAGCAGCCGGGGAGCGGGCAGCACAGATACGCAGTATTTT. Amino acid sequence: CASSRGAGSTDTQYF. The rearrangement links TRBV3-1 (or the pseudogene TRBV3-2) to TRBJ2-3; the D gene is possibly TRBD2 (6 bases). The germline V gene has CDR1 LGHDT and CDR2 YNNKEL (reference sequence). V was pared by 4 bases and J by 0 bases, with 11 bases between. The CDR3 is 15 residues long.